Following are 16 T cell receptor beta chains from one sample sequenced in a study of CD8 T cells in Susac syndrome. RNA amounts of roughly 0.5 to 1 ug underwent reverse transcription with random hexamers. TCRdb reanalysed the immunoSEQ multiplex PCR reads using MiXCR and keeps one entry per CDR3 protein. The top ten clones hold roughly 0.1% of a sample with over 150,000 distinct CDR3 sequences, roughly 92% of them seen once. The sequenced sample was CD4+ T cells from PBMCs. These receptors all come from a human donor with multiple sclerosis.

The rearrangement links TRBV24-1 to TRBJ1-2; D gene unclear. Germline CDR1 KGHDR, CDR2 SFDVKD. The CDR3 runs 14 residues. With 2 bases removed from V and 0 bases from J, the gap between germline ends came to 6 bases. The CDR3 protein is CATSDSRANYGYTF. CDR3 nucleotide sequence: TGTGCCACCAGTGATTCCCGGGCTAACTATGGCTACACCTTC.

The chain links TRBV7-9 to TRBJ2-1, with a possible D match to TRBD2 (6 bases). Trimming cost V 4 bases and J 5 bases, with 9 bases left between them. The CDR3 is 13 amino acids. Germline CDR1 and CDR2: SEHNR and FQNEAQ (reference sequence). For the CDR3, the DNA is TGTGCCAGCAGCTGGGGGGTGGACAATGAGCAGTTCTTC. It specifies CASSWGVDNEQFF.

The chain links TRBV7-2 to TRBJ1-2; the match to TRBD1 covers 10 bases. The CDR3 consists of 15 residues. With 1 base clipped from V and 8 bases from J, the junction kept 7 bases outside the gene matches. CDR1 and CDR2 (germline): SGHTA, FQGNSA. CDR3 region: CASSLGGQGGGGYTF. DNA of the CDR3: TGTGCCAGCAGCTTAGGAGGACAGGGGGGAGGCGGCTACACCTTC.

V gene TRBV7-2 combines with J gene TRBJ1-5, with D unclear. Trimming cost V 7 bases and J 2 bases, with 9 bases left between them. This CDR3 comprises 13 residues. CDR1 SGHTA and CDR2 FQGNSA come from the germline V gene. CDR3 bases: TGTGCCAGCAATAGCGGTGGCAATCAGCCCCAGCATTTT. This translates into CASNSGGNQPQHF.

The chain is built from TRBV5-1 and TRBJ1-1; D might be TRBD1 (5 bases). The germline V gene has CDR1 SGHRS and CDR2 YFSETQ. The germline V and J ends were trimmed by 3 bases and 4 bases, with 13 bases remaining between them. This CDR3 spans 14 amino acids. The CDR3 DNA reads TGCGCCAGCAGCTATGCGGGGGAAAGCACTGAAGCTTTCTTT. It codes for CASSYAGESTEAFF.

The chain recombines TRBV4-1 with TRBJ1-1; a weak D match, TRBD1 (6 bases). Germline V gene data show CDR1 as MGHRA and CDR2 as YSYEKL. V lost 2 bases and J lost 5, with 21 bases in between. The CDR3 consists of 17 residues. DNA of the CDR3: TGCGCCAGCAGCCAAAATCACAAGGGCGGACAGAATACTGAAGCTTTCTTT. This gives the protein CASSQNHKGGQNTEAFF.

In DNA form, the CDR3 reads TGTGCCACCAGCAGACGATTAGCGCCCTACGAGCAGTACTTC. It encodes CATSRRLAPYEQYF. The V call is TRBV15, the J call TRBJ2-7; D may be TRBD2 (5 bases). Trimming removed 2 bases from V and 2 bases from J, with 10 bases in between. The CDR3 contains 14 residues. The germline CDR1 and CDR2 sequences are LNHNV and YYDKDF (reference sequence).

In this sample, this clonotype turned up once. The chain is built from TRBV5-4 and TRBJ1-1, with 8 positions matching TRBD1. With V trimmed by 5 bases and J by 6 bases, 9 bases remained unmatched. This CDR3 spans 14 amino acids. Germline lookup yields CDR1 SGHNT and CDR2 YYREEE (reference sequence). The CDR3 region has the DNA TGTGCCAGCAGTACCAACTCACAGGGGGCTGAAGCTTTCTTT. This sequence encodes CASSTNSQGAEAFF.

The genes are TRBV3-1 and TRBJ2-6, with D maybe TRBD1 (6 bases). CDR3 length: 17 residues. V lost 0 bases and J 0 bases, leaving 9 bases between the germline ends. The germline CDR1 and CDR2 sequences are LGHDT and YNNKEL (reference sequence). CDR3 DNA: TGTGCCAGCAGCCAAGAGACAGGCCTCTCTGGGGCCAACGTCCTGACTTTC. As protein: CASSQETGLSGANVLTF.

The chain recombines TRBV30 with TRBJ1-1, with unresolved D. Trimming stripped 0 bases from V and 7 bases from J, with 6 bases between. Germline V gene sequence: CDR1 GTSNPN, CDR2 SVGIG (reference sequence). This CDR3 region has 11 residues. The CDR3 sequence: CAWSVRGEAFF. CDR3 nucleotide sequence: TGTGCCTGGAGTGTACGGGGTGAAGCTTTCTTT. Supplemented by reference TRBV30 and TRBJ1-1, the full variable domain reads SQTIHQWPATLVQPVGSPLSLECTVEGTSNPNLYWYRQAAGRGLQLLFYSVGIGQISSEVPQNLSASRPQDRQFILSSKKLLLSDSGFYLCAWSVRGEAFFGQGTRLTVV.

The CDR3 region is CASSLSGGHEQFF. The CDR3 DNA reads as TGTGCCAGCAGCTTATCGGGGGGACATGAGCAGTTCTTC. The gene calls are TRBV7-2 and TRBJ2-1; 7 bases line up with TRBD2. Per germline, CDR1 SGHTA and CDR2 FQGNSA. The CDR3 contains 13 residues. The J segment lost 8 bases and the V segment lost 2 bases, leaving 3 bases of the junction unmatched.

The chain employs TRBV9 and TRBJ2-7, with D possibly matching TRBD1 (8 bases). Trimming removed 0 bases at V and 6 bases at J, with 13 bases between. Germline lookup yields CDR1 SGDLS and CDR2 YYNGEE. The CDR3 length is 14 residues. The CDR3 loop is CASSVDYRGGEQYF. CDR3 DNA: TGTGCCAGCAGCGTAGATTACAGGGGGGGCGAGCAGTACTTC. Supplemented by reference TRBV9 and TRBJ2-7, the full variable domain reads DSGVTQTPKHLITATGQRVTLRCSPRSGDLSVYWYQQSLDQGLQFLIQYYNGEERAKGNILERFSAQQFPDLHSELNLSSLELGDSALYFCASSVDYRGGEQYFGPGTRLTVT.

The chain employs TRBV30 and TRBJ2-3, with a tentative D call TRBD2 (5 bases). V was cut by 3 bases and J by 6 bases, with 13 bases left in between. This CDR3 region has 13 residues. CDR1 is GTSNPN and CDR2 is SVGIG in the germline V gene (reference sequence). Written as DNA, the CDR3 is TGTGCCTGGAGGGAGAGGGCGACGGATACGCAGTATTTT. Its protein is CAWRERATDTQYF.

The chain recombines TRBV20-1 with TRBJ1-5; TRBD1 matches 8 bases. CDR3 length: 15 residues. The germline V gene encodes CDR1 DFQATT and CDR2 SNEGSKA (reference sequence). Trimming at V came to 0 bases and at J to 6 bases, leaving 7 bases not matched to a gene. CDR3 in DNA: TGCAGTGCTAGAGATGGACAGGGAATGGGTCAGCCCCAGCATTTT. Amino acid sequence: CSARDGQGMGQPQHF.

The table lists this clonotype with a count of one. This chain links TRBV20-1 with TRBJ2-3; weak D call: TRBD2 (6 bases). Germline-derived CDR1 and CDR2 are DFQATT and SNEGSKA (reference sequence). The CDR3 sequence is 17 residues long. V was shortened by 6 bases and J by 2 bases, with 24 bases between the two germline ends. The CDR3, as DNA: TGCAGTGCCGCCCCCGCCCCGGGTAGCGGATTCACAGATACGCAGTATTTT. Translation gives CSAAPAPGSGFTDTQYF.

The rearrangement joins TRBV29-1 to TRBJ1-1; D not resolved. There are 13 residues in the CDR3. Germline assignment: CDR1 SQVTM and CDR2 ANQGSEA. The V and J ends lost 6 bases and 0 bases respectively, with 11 bases between them. Written as DNA, the CDR3 is TGCAGCGTACTAAGCCACATGAACACTGAAGCTTTCTTT. Encoded protein: CSVLSHMNTEAFF.